This entry lists 29 T cell receptor beta chains sequenced from one sample in a study of T cell changes during pregnancy in multiple sclerosis. Assay: immunoSEQ multiplex PCR; the TCRdb copy retains only in-frame clones and omits some. The repertoire holds 85,000 to 100,000 clones, with 80% to 95% as singletons. The specimen was peripheral blood, collected in the first trimester of pregnancy. The receptors stem from a female donor with multiple sclerosis, enrolled in a pregnancy study.

The chain carries TRBV13 and TRBJ2-1; TRBD2 agrees at 10 bases. Trimming removed 0 bases from V and 6 bases from J; junction bases left unmatched: 11. Germline V gene sequence: CDR1 PRHDT, CDR2 FYEKMQ (reference sequence). The CDR3 totals 18 residues. Here the CDR3 reads CASSLGPSLAGVANEQFF. The CDR3 region has the DNA TGTGCCAGCAGCTTAGGACCTTCTCTAGCGGGAGTCGCCAATGAGCAGTTCTTC. The full variable domain, rest sourced from reference TRBV13 and TRBJ2-1, is AAGVIQSPRHLIKEKRETATLKCYPIPRHDTVYWYQQGPGQDPQFLISFYEKMQSDKGSIPDRFSAQQFSDYHSELNMSSLELGDSALYFCASSLGPSLAGVANEQFFGPGTRLTVL.

This chain links TRBV27 with TRBJ2-1; TRBD2 matches at 11 bases. CDR3 length equals 18 residues. CDR1 is MNHEY, CDR2 SMNVEV, per germline (reference sequence). V shed 3 bases and J 8 bases; nucleotides not matched to a gene: 15. The CDR3 loop is CASSFYPIRLLAGDEQFF. The CDR3, as DNA: TGTGCCAGCAGTTTCTATCCCATCCGCTTACTAGCGGGAGATGAGCAGTTCTTC.

The sample holds one count of this clone. The gene calls are TRBV9 and TRBJ2-7, with D maybe TRBD1 (5 bases). This CDR3 region has 16 residues. Germline lookup yields CDR1 SGDLS and CDR2 YYNGEE. V lost 0 bases and J lost 3, with 16 bases in between. The CDR3 nucleotides are TGTGCCAGCAGCGTAGGTCTAGGGGTTTCTCGCTACGAGCAGTACTTC. This encodes CASSVGLGVSRYEQYF.

J is TRBJ1-2 and V is TRBV5-1; D is possibly TRBD1 (5 bases). Germline assignment: CDR1 SGHRS and CDR2 YFSETQ. The CDR3 has 14 residues. V gave up 4 bases and J gave up 10 bases, with 20 bases separating them. CDR3 amino acids: CASSTRDGRRDYTF. CDR3 coding DNA: TGCGCCAGCAGCACCAGGGATGGGCGGAGGGACTACACCTTC. Combining the CDR3 with reference TRBV5-1 and TRBJ1-2 gives the whole variable domain KAGVTQTPRYLIKTRGQQVTLSCSPISGHRSVSWYQQTPGQGLQFLFEYFSETQRNKGNFPGRFSGRQFSNSRSEMNVSTLELGDSALYLCASSTRDGRRDYTFGSGTRLTVV.

V is TRBV13 and J is TRBJ2-7, with TRBD2 identical over 12 bases. The junction had 6 bases not matched to a gene; V was cut back by 5 bases and J by 4 bases. The CDR3 is 15 residues long. Germline lookup yields CDR1 PRHDT and CDR2 FYEKMQ (reference sequence). Here the CDR3 reads CASSQEGTSGYEQYF. The CDR3 DNA follows: TGTGCCAGCAGCCAGGAGGGGACTAGCGGGTACGAGCAGTACTTC.

The V and J genes are TRBV6-5 and TRBJ1-4; no clear D. Germline loops: CDR1 MNHEY, CDR2 SVGAGI. This CDR3 has 15 amino acids. Trimming removed 0 bases from V and 6 bases from J, with 11 bases in between. CDR3 nucleotides: TGTGCCAGCAGTTACTCGACTCGTAAGCATGAAAAACTGTTTTTT. Its translation is CASSYSTRKHEKLFF.

The chain joins TRBV28 to TRBJ2-7; 8 nucleotides align to TRBD2. Germline V gene data show CDR1 as MDHEN and CDR2 as SYDVKM. Trimming removed 7 bases from V and 6 bases from J; junction bases left unmatched: 5. The CDR3 contains 12 residues. Here the CDR3 DNA reads TGTGCCAGCACCAGGCGGGGGGCCGAGCAGTACTTC. Residues: CASTRRGAEQYF.

On this clone: The CDR3 end shows no conserved phenylalanine or tryptophan, and so a read error is likely. It is unclear where the CDR3 begins or ends on the DNA, so no DNA is shown, and the CDR3 is as TCRdb lists it. The J gene is TRBJ2-7, the V gene TRBV30; TRBD1, the table's D call, lacks a check against the DNA. Germline CDR1 GTSNPN, CDR2 SVGIG (reference sequence). The CDR3 length is 10 residues, termini included. The chain's CDR3 is CAWGGQALID.

The J gene is TRBJ2-7, the V gene TRBV30; D is unclear. Trimming removed 2 bases at V and 4 bases at J, with 9 bases between. From germline, CDR1 is GTSNPN and CDR2 SVGIG (reference sequence). The CDR3 length is 12 residues. CDR3 DNA: TGTGCCTGGAGTATAGGCGGATACGAGCAGTACTTC. Its protein product is CAWSIGGYEQYF.

V usage is TRBV4-1 and J usage is TRBJ1-4; D ambiguous. This CDR3 spans 12 amino acids. V was trimmed by 2 bases and J by 8 bases, leaving 6 bases between them. Germline values: CDR1 MGHRA, CDR2 YSYEKL. The chain's CDR3 is CASSQIGEKLFF. CDR3 nucleotides: TGCGCCAGCAGCCAAATCGGGGAAAAACTGTTTTTT.

The chain has TRBV6-5 and TRBJ1-1, with D unresolved. Looked up from germline, CDR1 is MNHEY and CDR2 is SVGAGI. V lost 5 bases to trimming and J lost 3 bases, with 10 bases between them. The CDR3 has 13 amino acids. The CDR3 bases are TGTGCCAGCAGTACCCGTTCGGACACTGAAGCTTTCTTT. Its translation is CASSTRSDTEAFF.

The count of this clone is one. The chain is built from TRBV30 and TRBJ1-4; the D is unclear. CDR1 and CDR2 from the germline V gene are GTSNPN and SVGIG (reference sequence). The CDR3 loop spans 14 amino acids. Deletions cut 5 bases from V and 2 bases from J, with 12 bases between. This chain's CDR3 is CAWGFGLTNEKLFF. For the CDR3, the DNA is TGTGCCTGGGGTTTTGGGCTGACTAATGAAAAACTGTTTTTT.

The J gene is TRBJ1-1, the V gene TRBV27; 9 bases are shared with TRBD1. The germline gives CDR1 MNHEY, CDR2 SMNVEV (reference sequence). The length of the CDR3 is 15 residues. V shed 4 bases, J shed 2 bases, and the junction held 5 bases outside the gene matches. Here the CDR3 reads CASSSGQGTNTEAFF. The CDR3 bases are TGTGCCAGCAGTTCCGGACAGGGGACTAACACTGAAGCTTTCTTT.

This chain joins TRBV11-1 and TRBJ2-1; 8 bases line up with TRBD2. Losses at the gene ends were 5 bases for V and 8 bases for J; bases not matched to a gene: 11. Germline V gene lookup returns CDR1 SGHAT and CDR2 FQDESV (reference sequence). CDR3 length equals 15 residues. The DNA for the CDR3 is TGTGCCAGCAGCGATCCGGGACTAGTTGCCCATGAGCAGTTCTTC. It yields the protein CASSDPGLVAHEQFF. The whole variable domain, remainder taken from reference TRBV11-1 and TRBJ2-1, is EAEVAQSPRYKITEKSQAVAFWCDPISGHATLYWYRQILGQGPELLVQFQDESVVDDSQLPKDRFSAERLKGVDSTLKIQPAELGDSAMYLCASSDPGLVAHEQFFGPGTRLTVL.

This sequence joins TRBV9 and TRBJ2-1, with TRBD2 identical over 8 bases. Losses at the gene ends were 4 bases for V and 8 bases for J; bases not matched to a gene: 14. The CDR3 runs 16 residues. The germline gives CDR1 SGDLS, CDR2 YYNGEE. In DNA, the CDR3 is TGTGCCAGCAGCACCCCGGGACTAGAGACTTTGGATGAGCAGTTCTTC. This encodes CASSTPGLETLDEQFF. Based on the CDR3 plus reference TRBV9 and TRBJ2-1, the full variable domain is DSGVTQTPKHLITATGQRVTLRCSPRSGDLSVYWYQQSLDQGLQFLIQYYNGEERAKGNILERFSAQQFPDLHSELNLSSLELGDSALYFCASSTPGLETLDEQFFGPGTRLTVL.

This rearrangement joins TRBV28 to TRBJ2-7; TRBD2 matches at 7 bases. This CDR3 has 14 amino acids. V shed 3 bases, J shed 3 bases, and the junction held 5 bases outside the gene matches. Germline assignment: CDR1 MDHEN and CDR2 SYDVKM. CDR3 nucleotides: TGTGCCAGCAGTTTTGCGGGAGAACACTACGAGCAGTACTTC. It specifies CASSFAGEHYEQYF.

The CDR3 nucleotides are TGTGCCAGCAGAGATGGACTAGCGGTTTCCTACAATGAGCAGTTCTTC. It translates to CASRDGLAVSYNEQFF. The chain uses TRBV2 and TRBJ2-1; TRBD2 matches at 10 bases. Germline CDR1 is SNHLY and CDR2 is FYNNEI. V trimming: 6 bases; J trimming: 1 base; junction bases outside the gene matches: 6. The CDR3 loop spans 16 amino acids.

The chain employs TRBV29-1 and TRBJ2-3, with 7 bases lining up with TRBD2. This CDR3 is 14 amino acids long. The trim removed 4 bases at V and 6 bases at J, leaving 10 bases unmatched. The germline V gene encodes CDR1 SQVTM and CDR2 ANQGSEA. CDR3 coding DNA: TGCAGCGTTGGCCCCGCGGGAGCGGGTGATACGCAGTATTTT. Amino acids: CSVGPAGAGDTQYF.

The V gene is TRBV4-3, the J gene TRBJ2-6; perhaps TRBD1 as D (5 bases). This CDR3 comprises 18 residues. Trimming shortened V by 0 bases and J by 2 bases, and 14 bases separated the two germline ends. From germline, CDR1 is LGHNA and CDR2 YSLEER. The CDR3 DNA reads TGCGCCAGCAGCCAAGATTTTGGCAGGGTAACTGGGGCCAACGTCCTGACTTTC. Its translation: CASSQDFGRVTGANVLTF.

The V and J genes are TRBV7-3 and TRBJ2-2; 8 bases align to TRBD1. The V gene's germline CDR1 is SGHTA and CDR2 FQGTGA. Trimming took 5 bases from V and 0 from J; bases not matched to a gene: 2. The CDR3 has 15 residues. CDR3 residues: CASSPQGANTGELFF. The CDR3 DNA reads TGTGCCAGCAGCCCACAGGGGGCGAACACCGGGGAGCTGTTTTTT.

V is TRBV5-1 and J is TRBJ2-2; 10 nucleotides agree with TRBD1. This CDR3 is built from 17 residues. Germline V gene lookup returns CDR1 SGHRS and CDR2 YFSETQ. Unmatched junction bases numbered 11, after V lost 4 bases and J lost 5 bases. CDR3 amino acids: CASSPSIGQGGTGELFF. CDR3 in DNA: TGCGCCAGCAGCCCCTCTATCGGACAGGGGGGAACCGGGGAGCTGTTTTTT. Full variable domain (outside the CDR3, taken from reference TRBV5-1 and TRBJ2-2): KAGVTQTPRYLIKTRGQQVTLSCSPISGHRSVSWYQQTPGQGLQFLFEYFSETQRNKGNFPGRFSGRQFSNSRSEMNVSTLELGDSALYLCASSPSIGQGGTGELFFGEGSRLTVL.

The rearrangement joins TRBV9 to TRBJ1-1; perhaps TRBD1 as D (5 bases). The CDR3 is made up of 13 amino acids. V was clipped by 3 bases and J by 5 bases, with 11 bases between them. Germline values: CDR1 SGDLS, CDR2 YYNGEE. CDR3 DNA: TGTGCCAGCAGCGCGGGGGGGAGGACTGAAGCTTTCTTT. Amino acids: CASSAGGRTEAFF.

The chain joins TRBV5-4 to TRBJ2-7; 10 bases agree with TRBD1. This CDR3 is built from 15 residues. V was pared by 4 bases and J by 5 bases, with 9 bases of the junction left unmatched. Germline lookup yields CDR1 SGHNT and CDR2 YYREEE (reference sequence). The CDR3 DNA is TGTGCCAGCAGCCGGACAGGGGGAATCCCCCACGAGCAGTACTTC. Translation gives CASSRTGGIPHEQYF.

The gene calls are TRBV5-1 and TRBJ1-1; TRBD1 might be the D (5 bases). Trimming cost V 4 bases and J 1 base, with 8 bases left between them. Looked up from germline, CDR1 is SGHRS and CDR2 is YFSETQ. CDR3 length: 13 residues. The chain's CDR3 is CASSPQGNTEAFF. The CDR3 coding sequence is TGCGCCAGCAGCCCCCAGGGGAACACTGAAGCTTTCTTT.

The CDR3 DNA reads as TGTGCCAGCAGCCCAGGGCAGGGGGGGAACACTGAAGCTTTCTTT. It encodes CASSPGQGGNTEAFF. The genes are TRBV7-9 and TRBJ1-1; 7 bases agree with TRBD1. CDR3 length: 15 amino acids. Trimming removed 5 bases from V and 1 base from J; junction bases left unmatched: 7. Germline CDR1 and CDR2: SEHNR and FQNEAQ (reference sequence). Full variable domain (missing parts from reference TRBV7-9 and TRBJ1-1): DTGVSQNPRHKITKRGQNVTFRCDPISEHNRLYWYRQTLGQGPEFLTYFQNEAQLEKSRLLSDRFSAERPKGSFSTLEIQRTEQGDSAMYLCASSPGQGGNTEAFFGQGTRLTVV.

The CDR3 nucleotides read TGTGCCAGCAGTTACAGTATTGGAGGCGAGCAGTACTTC. Encoded protein: CASSYSIGGEQYF. The chain links TRBV6-6 to TRBJ2-7; TRBD2 might be the D (5 bases). V dropped 2 bases and J dropped 6 bases, with 11 bases sitting between them. The V gene's germline CDR1 is MNHNY and CDR2 SVGAGI (reference sequence). The CDR3 runs 13 residues.

This clone showed up just a few times. The chain links TRBV9 to TRBJ1-1; tentatively, D is TRBD1 (6 bases). In germline, CDR1 is SGDLS, CDR2 YYNGEE. Trimming left V 3 bases short and J 1 base short, with 10 bases between. The CDR3 length is 14 residues. CDR3: CASSAVTGNTEAFF. The CDR3 DNA follows: TGTGCCAGCAGCGCCGTGACAGGGAACACTGAAGCTTTCTTT.

This chain connects TRBV5-4 to TRBJ1-1, with 10 bases identical to TRBD1. The V gene end was trimmed by 4 bases and the J gene end by 5 bases; junction bases not matched to a gene: 5. Per the germline V gene, CDR1 is SGHNT and CDR2 is YYREEE (reference sequence). The CDR3 is made up of 14 amino acids. The CDR3 loop reads CASSDRTGGTEAFF. CDR3 nucleotide sequence: TGTGCCAGCAGCGACCGGACAGGGGGTACTGAAGCTTTCTTT.

V usage is TRBV6-1 and J usage is TRBJ1-1; 8 nucleotides agree with TRBD1. Per the germline V gene, CDR1 is MNHNS and CDR2 is SASEGT. The CDR3 consists of 14 residues. J lost 4 bases, V lost 2 bases, and 3 bases had no gene match. The CDR3 DNA sequence: TGTGCCAGCAGTGAACCGGGACAGGTCACTGAAGCTTTCTTT. Translation: CASSEPGQVTEAFF.